This is a list of T cell receptor beta chains from one sample in a study of shared clonotypes between healthy human individuals. Measured with immunoSEQ multiplex PCR; TCRdb has only the in-frame clones, and not every one. The sample shows some 470,000 clones, 75% to 85% of them seen only once. The sequencing input was PBMCs. These TCRs come from a woman aged 40-49 years in good health. Some clones in this sample may be carry-over from other donors' samples. Each CDR3 is given without its conserved first and last residue. Each record gives: V gene, J gene, CDR3 protein.

V: TRBV5-4; J: TRBJ2-5; CDR3: ASKQRTGGVEETQY
V: TRBV28; J: TRBJ1-4; CDR3: ASSFGGALWNEKLF
V: TRBV28; J: TRBJ2-3; CDR3: ASSRPHTDTQY
V: TRBV29-1; J: TRBJ2-7; CDR3: SVEGVVSGRAGERYEQY
V: TRBV7-9; J: TRBJ2-5; CDR3: ASSFSQETQY
V: TRBV28; J: TRBJ1-5; CDR3: ASSFRSVSYQPQH
V: TRBV6-5; J: TRBJ1-3; CDR3: ASRPRGRGNTIY
V: TRBV5-1; J: TRBJ2-7; CDR3: ASSGGTGESYEQY
V: TRBV4-1; J: TRBJ2-1; CDR3: ASSQEREYNEQF
V: TRBV10-2; J: TRBJ2-1; CDR3: ASSFLAASDEQF
V: TRBV27; J: TRBJ1-3; CDR3: ASSSQFSGNTIY
V: TRBV4-3; J: TRBJ2-7; CDR3: ASSQDWAGSYEQY
V: TRBV7-2; J: TRBJ2-7; CDR3: ASSLGWGTSGSYEQY
V: TRBV4-2; J: TRBJ2-2; CDR3: ASSQDLLRTNTGELF
V: TRBV19; J: TRBJ2-1; CDR3: ASSWRLAANEQF
V: TRBV5-1; J: TRBJ2-5; CDR3: ASSLWGQREETQY
V: TRBV29-1; J: TRBJ2-2; CDR3: SVDGHTGELF
V: TRBV27; J: TRBJ1-5; CDR3: ASSPPPNQPQH
V: TRBV7-2; J: TRBJ2-5; CDR3: ASSLIAGGGTQY
V: TRBV19; J: TRBJ1-2; CDR3: ASSITGEEYGYT
V: TRBV29-1; J: TRBJ2-7; CDR3: SVPMGY
V: TRBV19; J: TRBJ1-5; CDR3: ASSIRQGAGQPQH